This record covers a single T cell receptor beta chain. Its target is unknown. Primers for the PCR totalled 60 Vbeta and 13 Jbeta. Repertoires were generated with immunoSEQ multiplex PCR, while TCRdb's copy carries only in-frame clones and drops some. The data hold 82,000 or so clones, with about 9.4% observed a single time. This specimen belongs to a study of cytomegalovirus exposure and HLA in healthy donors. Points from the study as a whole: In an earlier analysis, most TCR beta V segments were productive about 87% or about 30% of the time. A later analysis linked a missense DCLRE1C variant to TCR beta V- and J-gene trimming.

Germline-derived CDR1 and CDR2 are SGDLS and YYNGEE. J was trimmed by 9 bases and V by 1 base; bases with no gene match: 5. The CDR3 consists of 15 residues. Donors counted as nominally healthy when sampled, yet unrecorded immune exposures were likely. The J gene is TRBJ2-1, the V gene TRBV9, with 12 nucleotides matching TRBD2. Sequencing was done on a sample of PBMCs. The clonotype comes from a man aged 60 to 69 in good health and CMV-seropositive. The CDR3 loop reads CASSVSSGRAGEQFF. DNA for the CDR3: TGTGCCAGCAGCGTATCTAGCGGGAGGGCCGGTGAGCAGTTCTTC.